This TCR beta chain was identified in a study of shared clonotypes between healthy human individuals. Study details: In total, the donors were two women and a few men aged 18 to 49.

The unsorted samples had about 95 million PBMCs used for genomic DNA. PCR replicates performed on unsorted PBMC used around 0.3 ug DNA, about 30,000 T cell genomes. Per the original methods: Junction-only sequences produced by ImmunoSEQ had no quality scores, so filtering differed. The table came from immunoSEQ multiplex PCR; TCRdb's copy has only in-frame clones and leaves some out. D and trimming come from the DNA, and the V and J calls and clone size come from that table. The sample includes fewer than 600,000 clones, about four fifths seen only once; the top ten take 10% to 15%. Germline assignment: CDR1 SGHTA and CDR2 FQGNSA. The CDR3 consists of 13 residues. Trimming removed 2 bases from V and 6 bases from J, with 10 bases in between.

Sequenced: PBMCs. This clonotype originated in a woman aged 40 to 50 in good health. Some clones in this sample may be carry-over from other donors' samples. The J gene is TRBJ1-1, the V gene TRBV7-2; D is possibly TRBD1 (6 bases). The CDR3 DNA is TGTGCCAGCAGCTTACGACGGGGGCCTGAAGCTTTCTTT. It is translated as CASSLRRGPEAFF.